This TCR beta chain was obtained from a study of metastatic and nonmetastatic thyroid tumors. Notes on the study in general: Significantly higher TCR beta diversity was reportedly seen in malignant thyroid tumors than benign nodules, in blood and tumor.

CDR1 and CDR2 (germline): MNHEY, SVGEGT. This CDR3 comprises 12 residues. Trimming removed 5 bases from V and 6 bases from J, with 7 bases in between. The sample holds a few counts of this clone. Its specificity is not known. Patients were all untreated before their thyroid surgery. Through MiXCR, TCRdb re-clonotyped the PCR reads. The sample has about 30,000 clones, 16% seen once. The sequenced sample was blood. The source is a female donor with papillary thyroid cancer or a benign thyroid nodule (not recorded which). Some clones in this sample may be carry-over from other donors' samples. This chain connects TRBV6-2 or TRBV6-3 to TRBJ2-2; D unresolved. The CDR3, as DNA: TGTGCCAGCAGTCTCCTTCCCGGGGAGCTGTTTTTT. This encodes CASSLLPGELFF.